This T cell receptor (beta chain) comes out of a study of T cell responses to AZD1222 COVID-19 vaccine. Notes on the study in general: Just six or seven AZD1222 recipients tested seropositive at baseline. Targeting of unmutated variant regions was reportedly seen in nearly half of spike-specific TCRs.

A note on this clone: The antigen remains undetermined.

CDR3 size: 17 residues. Per germline, CDR1 ENHRY and CDR2 SYGVKD. V trimming: 4 bases; J trimming: 1 base; junction bases outside the gene matches: 10. Repertoires were generated with immunoSEQ multiplex PCR, while TCRdb's copy carries only in-frame clones and drops some. Of more than 85,000 clones in the sample, 88% are singletons; the top ten hold around 1.5%. The chain recombines TRBV10-3 with TRBJ1-1, with 9 bases matching TRBD1. The sequenced sample was peripheral blood, obtained on day 0 of AZD1222 vaccination. This receptor was taken from an adult in good health. The CDR3 spells CAISVRPGDRENTEAFF. The CDR3, as DNA: TGTGCCATCAGTGTCCGTCCCGGGGACAGGGAGAACACTGAAGCTTTCTTT.